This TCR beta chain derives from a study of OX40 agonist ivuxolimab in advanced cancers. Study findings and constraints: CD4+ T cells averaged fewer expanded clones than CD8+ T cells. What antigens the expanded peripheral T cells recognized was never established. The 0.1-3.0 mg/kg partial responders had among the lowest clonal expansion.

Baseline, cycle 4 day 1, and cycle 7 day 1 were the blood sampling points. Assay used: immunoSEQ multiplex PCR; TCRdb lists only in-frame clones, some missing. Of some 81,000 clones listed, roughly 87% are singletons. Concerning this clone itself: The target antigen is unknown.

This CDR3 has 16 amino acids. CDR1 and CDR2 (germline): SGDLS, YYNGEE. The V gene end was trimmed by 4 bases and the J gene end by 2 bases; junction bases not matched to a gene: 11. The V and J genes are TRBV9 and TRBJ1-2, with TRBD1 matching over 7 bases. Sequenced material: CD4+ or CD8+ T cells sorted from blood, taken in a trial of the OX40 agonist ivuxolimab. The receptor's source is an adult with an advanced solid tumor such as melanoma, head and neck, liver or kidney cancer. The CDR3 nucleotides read TGTGCCAGCAGCACACGCTCCGGGACAGAGAACTATGGCTACACCTTC. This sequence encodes CASSTRSGTENYGYTF. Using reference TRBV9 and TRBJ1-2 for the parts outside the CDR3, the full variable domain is DSGVTQTPKHLITATGQRVTLRCSPRSGDLSVYWYQQSLDQGLQFLIQYYNGEERAKGNILERFSAQQFPDLHSELNLSSLELGDSALYFCASSTRSGTENYGYTFGSGTRLTVV.